This TCR beta chain was obtained from a study of type 1 regulatory T cells. Study-level information: An in vitro protocol generated T-allo10, a Tr1-enriched, alloantigen-specific CD4 T cell product.

This CDR3 is 13 amino acids long. From germline, CDR1 is DFQATT and CDR2 SNEGSKA (reference sequence). The trim removed 0 bases at V and 8 bases at J, leaving 6 bases unmatched. A single record per CDR3 protein comes from TCRdb applying MiXCR to the reads. The profile shows about 18,000 distinct CDR3 sequences, roughly 10% of them singletons. This clonotype was counted ten times or more. The chain joins TRBV20-1 to TRBJ1-2, with TRBD1 matching over 7 bases. The clonotype comes from a human donor in good health. The sequencing sample was made of CD4+ T cells, either the whole sample or a sorted fraction (not recorded which). CDR3 bases: TGCAGTGCTAGAGATCTCGGGGGACAGGGCTACACCTTC. Protein: CSARDLGGQGYTF.